The rows below give T cell receptor beta chains drawn from one sample of a study of blood T cell repertoires in COVID-19. Some clones are missing from TCRdb's copy, which holds only in-frame ones; the method was immunoSEQ multiplex PCR. The sample has about 140,000 clones, approximately 81% seen once. The sequencing sample was made of peripheral blood. These receptor sequences come from a human donor with acute or convalescent COVID-19. The donor label of this sample is uncertain. The CDR3 runs from the conserved cysteine through the conserved F or W. A D gene is named only where the DNA matches it firmly. Clone size is given for some rows only: seen once, a few or many times, or a class if the clone is expanded.

clone_size	j_call	d_call	v_call	cdr3_nt	cdr3_aa
-	TRBJ1-2	-	TRBV6-5	TGTGCCAGCAGTTACAGGCAGGGTTTCTATGGCTACACCTTC	CASSYRQGFYGYTF
-	TRBJ1-1	TRBD1	TRBV5-6	TGTGCCAGCAGCTTTACAGGGGGAAGCACTGAAGCTTTCTTT	CASSFTGGSTEAFF
-	TRBJ1-2	-	TRBV29-1	TGCAGCGCCGTTTTTCAAGGGGGGGTTGGTGCTAACTATGGCTACACCTTC	CSAVFQGGVGANYGYTF
-	TRBJ2-3	TRBD2	TRBV6-2/TRBV6-3	TGTGCCAGCAGTTACTCTCTAGCGGGGGGTCCAGATACGCAGTATTTT	CASSYSLAGGPDTQYF
-	TRBJ1-5	TRBD1	TRBV29-1	TGCAGCGTTGAAGATTACGGGACAGACCAGCCCCAGCATTTT	CSVEDYGTDQPQHF
once	TRBJ2-1	-	TRBV11-2	TGTGCCAGCAGCTTAGGACTAGATTATGAGCAGTTCTTC	CASSLGLDYEQFF
-	TRBJ1-1	-	TRBV20-1	TGCAGTGCTAGTTTTTCAGGGGACACTGAAGCTTTCTTT	CSASFSGDTEAFF
-	TRBJ2-1	TRBD2	TRBV27	TGTGCCAGCACCGGGACCGGGACTAGCATCTACAATGAGCAGTTCTTC	CASTGTGTSIYNEQFF
-	TRBJ1-2	-	TRBV19	TGTGCCAGTAGTGTATTGGGGGGATGGGACTATGGCTACACCTTC	CASSVLGGWDYGYTF
-	TRBJ1-3	-	TRBV6-6	TGTGCCAGCAGTGCCGAGGAATCTGGAAACACCATATATTTT	CASSAEESGNTIYF
-	TRBJ1-5	TRBD1	TRBV18	TGTGCCAGCTCACGAACAGGGGGCGAGGGTCAGCCCCAGCATTTT	CASSRTGGEGQPQHF
-	TRBJ1-3	-	TRBV7-6	TGTGCCAGCAGTCCGCAGTGGGGGGTCGCTGGAAACACCATATATTTT	CASSPQWGVAGNTIYF
-	TRBJ2-1	TRBD1	TRBV5-1	TGCGCCAGCAGCTCCCGACAGGGGAATGAGCAGTTCTTC	CASSSRQGNEQFF
-	TRBJ1-2	-	TRBV6-5	TGTGCCAGCAGCCCAACGGGGGAGAACTATGGCTACACCTTC	CASSPTGENYGYTF
-	TRBJ1-6	TRBD1	TRBV6-5	TGTGCCAGCAGTAACAGGGGAACCCGATCACCCCTCCACTTT	CASSNRGTRSPLHF
-	TRBJ1-2	TRBD1	TRBV29-1	TGCAGCGTTTACGACAGGGACTATGGCTACACCTTC	CSVYDRDYGYTF
-	TRBJ1-3	-	TRBV4-3	TGCGCCAGCAGCCCTAGTTGGTCCGGGGGGCCGGGAAACACCATATATTTT	CASSPSWSGGPGNTIYF
-	TRBJ1-2	TRBD1	TRBV29-1	TGCAGCGTGGGGGGCAGGGGGCGGGACTATGGCTACACCTTC	CSVGGRGRDYGYTF
many	TRBJ2-5	TRBD1	TRBV27	TGTGCCAGCAGTCAGAGGACAGGCCAAGAGACCCAGTACTTC	CASSQRTGQETQYF
-	TRBJ1-1	-	TRBV19	TGTGCCAGTAGTATTACCCAGGCCAGGATGAACACTGAAGCTTTCTTT	CASSITQARMNTEAFF
once	TRBJ2-5	-	TRBV12-3/TRBV12-4	TGTGCCAGCACCCCCGGGGTTGGAGAGACCCAGTACTTC	CASTPGVGETQYF
few	TRBJ1-2	TRBD1	TRBV6-5	TGTGCCAGCACCCGAGGGGACAGGGGGCTGCGGGGCTACACCTTC	CASTRGDRGLRGYTF
-	TRBJ2-7	TRBD1	TRBV19	TGTGCCAGTAGTATTTCGACAGGGATTTACGAGCAGTACTTC	CASSISTGIYEQYF
-	TRBJ2-7	TRBD1	TRBV5-4	TGTGCCAGCAGCTTGGGGGACAGGGTTTACGAGCAGTACTTC	CASSLGDRVYEQYF
-	TRBJ1-1	TRBD1	TRBV4-2	TGTGCCAGCAGCATTACCGGGACAGGGTATATGAACACTGAAGCTTTCTTT	CASSITGTGYMNTEAFF
few	TRBJ2-7	-	TRBV4-3	TGCGCCAGCAGCCGAAATTTAGCCTACGAGCAGTACTTC	CASSRNLAYEQYF
-	TRBJ1-5	TRBD1	TRBV10-2	TGCGCCAGCAGTGGTGGACAGGGAGGTCAGCCCCAGCATTTT	CASSGGQGGQPQHF
-	TRBJ2-1	TRBD2	TRBV2	TGTGCCAGCAGTGAAGGACTAGCGGGATACAATGAGCAGTTCTTC	CASSEGLAGYNEQFF
-	TRBJ2-2	-	TRBV24-1	TGTGCCACCAGTAAGCTCGGCCAGGGGAACACCGGGGAGCTGTTTTTT	CATSKLGQGNTGELFF
-	TRBJ2-5	TRBD2	TRBV6-2/TRBV6-3	TGTGCCAGCAGCCTAACGACTAGCGGGGTCAAGAGAATGTCAGAGACCCAGTACTTC	CASSLTTSGVKRMSETQYF
-	TRBJ2-2	TRBD2	TRBV2	TGTGCCAGCAGTACTAGCGGGGCGCGTCCCGGGGAGCTGTTTTTT	CASSTSGARPGELFF
-	TRBJ2-3	-	TRBV9	TGTGCCAGCAGCGTAGCTTCCTCCCAGAGCACAGATACGCAGTATTTT	CASSVASSQSTDTQYF
-	TRBJ2-7	-	TRBV5-1	TGCGCCAGCAGCTTGAGTCCCGGGGGCGAGCAGTACTTC	CASSLSPGGEQYF